This T cell receptor beta chain was documented in a study of OX40 agonist ivuxolimab in advanced cancers. Sequenced by immunoSEQ multiplex PCR; TCRdb stores in-frame clones only, minus some. The top ten hold under 3.5% of the sample, which has 50,000 to 65,000 clones, around 90% seen once. CDR1 and CDR2 (germline): SGHAT, FQNNGV. The CDR3 spans 17 residues. Deletions cut 1 base from V and 6 bases from J, with 19 bases between. The sequence came from an adult with an advanced solid tumor such as melanoma, head and neck, liver or kidney cancer. This chain links TRBV11-2 with TRBJ1-5, with D hard to call. Sequencing used CD4+ or CD8+ T cells sorted from blood, obtained in a trial of the OX40 agonist ivuxolimab. The CDR3 region has the DNA TGTGCCAGCAGCTTAGGTAGTAGCCTGACATCGACTCAGCCCCAGCATTTT. This translates into CASSLGSSLTSTQPQHF.